The T cell receptor (beta chain) under discussion was sequenced for a study of cytomegalovirus exposure and HLA in healthy donors. The CDR3 extends over 15 amino acids. The germline V gene has CDR1 KGHSH and CDR2 LQKENI. Trimming took 2 bases from V and 1 from J, leaving 11 bases between them. The PCR made use of 60 Vbeta and 13 Jbeta primers. Measured with immunoSEQ multiplex PCR; TCRdb has only the in-frame clones, and not every one. The sample holds more than 55,000 clones, around 83% seen once. What was sequenced was PBMCs. This receptor was obtained from a human donor in good health. V is TRBV18 and J is TRBJ1-2; unclear D gene. The CDR3 region has the DNA TGTGCCAGCTCACCAGGTCGAACGGTTAACTATGGCTACACCTTC. Amino acid sequence: CASSPGRTVNYGYTF.